This T cell receptor beta chain was retrieved from a study of T cell repertoires in cytomegalovirus infection. Study information: Shared public TCR beta signatures pointed to both CMV infection and a matching HLA type. Study results and caveats: HLA-C-restricted, CMV-specific TCR beta clonotypes were dominant ex vivo. Carriers of CMV plus the relevant HLA were identified by cumulative public TCR beta family frequency.

A few counts support this clonotype. What it binds is unknown. Using its own MiXCR run on the reads, TCRdb lists one record per CDR3 protein. This table has 510,000 or so distinct CDR3 sequences, around a quarter appearing once. Sequencing input: PBMCs. The clonotype comes from a human donor in good health (CMV status not recorded). Some clones in this sample may be carry-over from other donors' samples.

CDR3 residues: CASGDLADPTDTQYF. In nucleotides, the CDR3 is TGTGCTAGTGGAGACTTAGCGGACCCCACAGATACGCAGTATTTT. The chain employs TRBV12-5 and TRBJ2-3, with TRBD2 as a possible D gene (6 bases). There are 15 residues in the CDR3. The V gene's germline CDR1 is LGHNT and CDR2 FRNRAP. Trimming took off 6 bases at V and 2 bases at J, with 15 bases between the two ends.